This T cell receptor beta chain was observed in a study of T cell changes during pregnancy in multiple sclerosis. Germline assignment: CDR1 SGHNT and CDR2 YYREEE (reference sequence). J was trimmed by 6 bases and V by 3 bases; bases with no gene match: 5. CDR3 size: 15 residues. Measured with immunoSEQ multiplex PCR; TCRdb has only the in-frame clones, and not every one. The repertoire consists of about 80,000 clones, with under 95% occurring once and the leading ten covering roughly 1.4%. The sequence was collected from a female donor with multiple sclerosis, enrolled in a pregnancy study. This sample comprised peripheral blood, obtained before pregnancy. The chain employs TRBV5-4 and TRBJ1-6, with 8 bases lining up with TRBD1. The CDR3: CASSYKTGVNSPLHF. The CDR3 nucleotides read TGTGCCAGCAGCTATAAGACAGGGGTTAATTCACCCCTCCACTTT.